This T cell receptor (beta chain) was recovered during a study of blood T cell repertoires in COVID-19. Study-level background: T cells, B-cell-depleted T cells, or PBMCs supplied cDNA or gDNA.

From germline, CDR1 is KGHSH and CDR2 LQKENI. This CDR3 has 16 residues. V trimming: 0 bases; J trimming: 3 bases; junction bases outside the gene matches: 4. The repertoire was sequenced with immunoSEQ multiplex PCR; TCRdb's copy has only in-frame clones and lacks some. The sample has 95,000 to 150,000 clones, 70% to 85% seen once; the top ten hold more than 0.75%. This clone is a singleton in its sample. The sample taken for sequencing was peripheral blood. This clonotype originated in a human donor with acute or convalescent COVID-19. The donor label of this sample is uncertain. The chain recombines TRBV18 with TRBJ2-7; TRBD2 matches at 11 bases. DNA for the CDR3: TGTGCCAGCTCACCACCCACTAGCGGGGGAGACTACGAGCAGTACTTC. It is translated as CASSPPTSGGDYEQYF.